A single sample gave rise to the 32 T cell receptor beta chains below, sequenced in a study of shared clonotypes between healthy human individuals. Profiling relied on immunoSEQ multiplex PCR, and the TCRdb table lists in-frame clones only, not all of them. The table includes some 2,400,000 clones, 90% to 97% detected once. The sample taken for sequencing was naive CD4+ T cells sorted from blood. The subset denotes: CD45RA+ positively selected. All receptors come from a man aged 18 to 30 in good health.

V gene TRBV5-1 combines with J gene TRBJ1-3; TRBD1 might be the D (6 bases). The V end lost 0 bases, the J end lost 0 bases, and 19 bases lay between the germline ends. CDR1 and CDR2 from the germline V gene are SGHRS and YFSETQ. This CDR3 region has 19 residues. CDR3 bases: TGCGCCAGCAGCTTGGCAAAACTGACAGGCCCAGGCTCTGGAAACACCATATATTTT. Translating it yields CASSLAKLTGPGSGNTIYF.

As for this clone: The same CDR3 can be traced to other DNA sequences in this sample. The chain couples TRBV5-1 to TRBJ2-3; D possibly uses TRBD1 or TRBD2 (5 bases each). CDR3 length: 13 residues. The germline V gene has CDR1 SGHRS and CDR2 YFSETQ. Deletions cut 0 bases from V and 4 bases from J, with 6 bases between. The CDR3 bases are TGCGCCAGCAGCTTGGGGGGACCAGATACGCAGTATTTT. Translation gives CASSLGGPDTQYF.

Remarks on this clone: Within the sample, other DNA sequences also encode this same CDR3. The V gene is TRBV5-1, the J gene TRBJ2-5; 8 bases are a match to TRBD2. The CDR3 length is 13 residues. Germline V gives CDR1 SGHRS, CDR2 YFSETQ. After removal of 2 bases from V and 3 bases from J, the junction contained 0 bases not matched to a gene. The CDR3 DNA reads as TGCGCCAGCAGCTTTAGCGGGAAAGAGACCCAGTACTTC. Translated: CASSFSGKETQYF.

V gene TRBV19 combines with J gene TRBJ1-6, with a weak D call TRBD1 (6 bases). V shed 1 base and J shed 0 bases, with 22 bases lying between them. The CDR3 runs 21 residues. Germline V gene data show CDR1 as LNHDA and CDR2 as SQIVND (reference sequence). The CDR3 DNA sequence: TGTGCCAGTAGTATAGCCCCCGGGACAAGACTTCTGAGCTCCTATAATTCACCCCTCCACTTT. Translation: CASSIAPGTRLLSSYNSPLHF.

About this clone itself: The identical CDR3 is also encoded by other nucleotide sequences in the sample. V gene TRBV5-1 combines with J gene TRBJ2-6; D uncertain. CDR1 is SGHRS and CDR2 is YFSETQ in the germline V gene. V was pared by 2 bases and J by 0 bases, with 6 bases between. The CDR3 consists of 15 residues. This chain's CDR3 is CASSLFSSGANVLTF. CDR3 bases: TGCGCCAGCAGCTTATTCAGCTCTGGGGCCAACGTCCTGACTTTC.

The chain links TRBV21-1 to TRBJ1-6; the D segment call TRBD1 is taken from the table without a DNA check. TRBV21-1 represents a pseudogene. This CDR3 spans 17 amino acids. Here the CDR3 reads CASSVEDQTGFSSPLHF. In DNA, the CDR3 is TGTGCCAGCAGCGTCGAGGATCAAACAGGGTTCAGTTCACCCCTCCACTTT.

This clone showed up just a few times. The junction and the germline gene differ at one end; a read error may be behind it. V gene TRBV11-2 combines with J gene TRBJ2-7; a weak D match, TRBD1 (6 bases). The CDR3 covers 15 residues. Germline V lookup: CDR1 SGHAT, CDR2 FQNNGV. The CDR3 loop reads CASSATGTPSNEQYF. DNA for the CDR3: TGTGCCAGCAGCGCCACCGGGACACCCTCCAACGAGCAGTACTTC.

The chain joins TRBV18 to TRBJ2-5; 10 bases line up with TRBD2. The germline gives CDR1 KGHSH, CDR2 LQKENI. V gave up 6 bases and J gave up 0 bases; unmatched junction bases: 4. The CDR3 runs to 15 residues. The CDR3 DNA reads TGTGCCAGCTCCCTACTAGCGGGGTACCAAGAGACCCAGTACTTC. Protein product: CASSLLAGYQETQYF.

V usage is TRBV11-3 and J usage is TRBJ2-7; the match to TRBD2 covers 13 bases. V dropped 5 bases and J dropped 2; count of bases not matched to a gene: 3. The CDR3 has 15 residues. Germline CDR1 is SGHNT and CDR2 is YENEEA. CDR3 amino acids: CASSQGLAGTYEQYF. CDR3 bases: TGTGCCAGCAGCCAGGGACTAGCGGGAACCTACGAGCAGTACTTC. Full variable domain (missing parts from reference TRBV11-3 and TRBJ2-7): EAGVVQSPRYKIIEKKQPVAFWCNPISGHNTLYWYLQNLGQGPELLIRYENEEAVDDSQLPKDRFSAERLKGVDSTLKIQPAELGDSAVYLCASSQGLAGTYEQYFGPGTRLTVT.

This clone was seen a single time. The chain employs TRBV5-4 and TRBJ2-2; D is perhaps TRBD2 (6 bases). The germline V and J ends were trimmed by 2 bases and 6 bases, with 17 bases remaining between them. Germline lookup yields CDR1 SGHNT and CDR2 YYREEE (reference sequence). The CDR3 is 16 residues long. The CDR3 region is CASSFIGARGAGELFF. DNA for the CDR3: TGTGCCAGCAGCTTTATAGGGGCGCGGGGTGCCGGGGAGCTGTTTTTT.

The J gene is TRBJ2-5, the V gene TRBV5-1; 11 positions agree with TRBD2. This CDR3 is 16 amino acids long. Germline CDR1 is SGHRS and CDR2 is YFSETQ. With V trimmed by 1 base and J by 4 bases, 6 bases remained unmatched. CDR3 coding DNA: TGCGCCAGCAGCTTGATAGCGGGGGGGCCCCGAGAGACCCAGTACTTC. Translation: CASSLIAGGPRETQYF.

The chain is built from TRBV28 and TRBJ2-7, with D possibly being TRBD2 (7 bases). Deletions cut 6 bases from V and 7 bases from J, with 22 bases between. CDR3 length: 15 amino acids. In germline, CDR1 is MDHEN, CDR2 SYDVKM. The CDR3 DNA is TGTGCCAGCAGAGACGCGGCGGGGGCATCGTGGGAGCAGTACTTC. Translated, it gives CASRDAAGASWEQYF.

The V and J genes are TRBV28 and TRBJ2-2; TRBD2 matches at 11 bases. The V gene end was trimmed by 2 bases and the J gene end by 5 bases; junction bases not matched to a gene: 1. The germline V gene has CDR1 MDHEN and CDR2 SYDVKM. The CDR3 contains 15 residues. In nucleotides, the CDR3 is TGTGCCAGCAGTTTACCTAGCGGGGGGACCGGGGAGCTGTTTTTT. Translated: CASSLPSGGTGELFF.

The genes are TRBV15 and TRBJ2-1; no firm D call. The CDR3 contains 17 residues. V dropped 0 bases and J dropped 7 bases, with 19 bases sitting between them. The V gene's germline CDR1 is LNHNV and CDR2 YYDKDF (reference sequence). CDR3 sequence (DNA): TGTGCCACCAGCAGAGACCCCACCGGGCCTCAAAGAAATGAGCAGTTCTTC. Protein sequence: CATSRDPTGPQRNEQFF.

The chain carries TRBV19 and TRBJ2-5, with 16 bases aligning to TRBD2. CDR1 is LNHDA, CDR2 SQIVND, per germline (reference sequence). V gave up 7 bases and J gave up 5 bases; unmatched junction bases: 4. This CDR3 region has 15 residues. The chain's CDR3 is CASTPGLAGGETQYF. The CDR3 DNA is TGTGCCAGTACCCCGGGACTAGCGGGGGGGGAGACCCAGTACTTC.

In nucleotides, the CDR3 is TGCGCCAGCAGTGTTGGGGGCTGGGGCTACACCTTC. Its translation: CASSVGGWGYTF. The chain joins TRBV10-2 to TRBJ1-2, with D possibly TRBD1 on 6 matching bases. V gave up 4 bases and J gave up 8 bases, with 11 bases separating them. The CDR3 contains 12 residues. CDR1 is WSHSY, CDR2 SAAADI, per germline.

The V gene is TRBV7-9, the J gene TRBJ2-3; weak D call: TRBD2 (6 bases). The CDR3 spans 14 residues. Germline V gene sequence: CDR1 SEHNR, CDR2 FQNEAQ (reference sequence). Trimming removed 2 bases at V and 6 bases at J, with 12 bases between. The CDR3 reads CASSLSWEADTQYF. The CDR3, as DNA: TGTGCCAGCAGCTTAAGTTGGGAGGCGGATACGCAGTATTTT.

Turning to this clone: A junction end diverges from the germline sequence, so it may reflect a read error. This chain links TRBV7-2 with TRBJ1-5; TRBD1 is a possible D gene (5 bases). The CDR3 is 15 residues long. The germline gives CDR1 SGHTA, CDR2 FQGNSA. CDR3: CASSYGAQSTQPQHF. CDR3 bases: TGTGCCAGCAGCTACGGGGCTCAAAGCACTCAGCCCCAGCATTTT.

The chain has TRBV5-4 and TRBJ2-7; D may be TRBD1 (6 bases). Germline CDR1 and CDR2: SGHNT and YYREEE (reference sequence). Trimming stripped 4 bases from V and 12 bases from J, with 17 bases between. There are 12 residues in the CDR3. For the CDR3, the DNA is TGTGCCAGCAGCAAACCAGGGGACCTTAGGTACTTC. As protein: CASSKPGDLRYF.

A note on this clone: The junction and the germline gene differ at one end; a read error may be behind it. V and J are TRBV19 and TRBJ2-7, with D possibly matching TRBD2 (6 bases). The CDR3 has 13 residues. In germline, CDR1 is LNHDA, CDR2 SQIVND (reference sequence). The CDR3 loop is CAIWDSNSNEQYF. CDR3 coding DNA: TGTGCCATCTGGGACTCCAACTCCAACGAGCAGTACTTC.

In this sample, this clone turned up once. The chain carries TRBV28 and TRBJ1-2; D uncertain. The CDR3 spans 12 residues. Germline-derived CDR1 and CDR2 are MDHEN and SYDVKM. V was cut by 3 bases and J by 10 bases, with 12 bases left in between. DNA of the CDR3: TGTGCCAGCAGTTTCGCCGGTGGGGACTACACCTTC. As protein: CASSFAGGDYTF.

This sequence joins TRBV10-3 and TRBJ2-1, with 7 bases identical to TRBD2. J was trimmed by 15 bases and V by 2 bases; bases with no gene match: 7. This CDR3 is built from 12 residues. Germline values: CDR1 ENHRY, CDR2 SYGVKD. CDR3 nucleotides: TGTGCCATCAGTGAGCGGGGGGAAGGTCCGTTCTTC. Translated: CAISERGEGPFF.

This chain links TRBV6-1 with TRBJ1-6; D is possibly TRBD1 (6 bases). The CDR3 has 14 amino acids. The V end was cut by 3 bases, the J end by 7 bases, with 10 bases between. The V gene's germline CDR1 is MNHNS and CDR2 SASEGT. The chain's CDR3 is CASSEEGENSPLHF. The CDR3, as DNA: TGTGCCAGCAGTGAGGAGGGGGAAAATTCACCCCTCCACTTT.

V gene TRBV28 combines with J gene TRBJ1-1; D is possibly TRBD1 (6 bases). Trimming removed 7 bases at V and 3 bases at J, with 15 bases between. The CDR3 has 14 residues. Per the germline V gene, CDR1 is MDHEN and CDR2 is SYDVKM. Written as DNA, the CDR3 is TGTGCCAGCAATTCAAGGGGGGGGCACACTGAAGCTTTCTTT. Protein sequence: CASNSRGGHTEAFF.

This clone came up once. The chain joins TRBV2 to TRBJ2-5; D tentatively fits TRBD1 or TRBD2 (6 bases each). The V gene's germline CDR1 is SNHLY and CDR2 FYNNEI. The CDR3 is 12 amino acids. With 5 bases removed from V and 7 bases from J, the gap between germline ends came to 11 bases. CDR3 coding DNA: TGTGCCAGCAGTCCGGGGGCCGGGACCCAGTACTTC. Its protein is CASSPGAGTQYF.

The rearrangement uses TRBV9 and TRBJ1-3; D is unclear. The CDR3 loop spans 14 amino acids. The V gene lost 3 bases and the J gene lost 8 bases, with 15 bases spanning the gap. Germline V lookup: CDR1 SGDLS, CDR2 YYNGEE. The CDR3 is CASSGGPFGDTIYF. In nucleotides, the CDR3 is TGTGCCAGCAGCGGCGGACCATTTGGGGACACCATATATTTT.

The chain uses TRBV29-1 and TRBJ2-1, with a weak D call TRBD2 (6 bases). V dropped 7 bases and J dropped 10 bases, with 14 bases sitting between them. The CDR3 spans 11 residues. Germline V gives CDR1 SQVTM, CDR2 ANQGSEA. In nucleotides, the CDR3 is TGCAGCGGAGGGCCGGGACTCGAGCAGTTCTTC. Encoded protein: CSGGPGLEQFF.

The rearrangement uses TRBV7-9 and TRBJ2-2; the D is unclear. CDR1 is SEHNR and CDR2 is FQNEAQ in the germline V gene (reference sequence). The CDR3 has 14 residues. The ends were cut back, 5 bases at V and 4 bases at J, with 11 bases in the middle. The CDR3 reads CASSGIVVTGELFF. Here the CDR3 DNA reads TGTGCCAGCAGCGGGATTGTGGTCACCGGGGAGCTGTTTTTT.

This chain uses TRBV5-6 with TRBJ2-5; weak D call: TRBD1 (6 bases). The CDR3 covers 14 residues. Trimming cost V 0 bases and J 5 bases, with 11 bases left between them. Germline V lookup: CDR1 SGHDT, CDR2 YYEEEE. The chain's CDR3 is CASSLGDRRETQYF. DNA for the CDR3: TGTGCCAGCAGCTTGGGCGACAGGAGGGAGACCCAGTACTTC.

The chain couples TRBV20-1 to TRBJ1-2; D is ambiguous. The CDR3 sequence is 11 residues long. Germline V gene sequence: CDR1 DFQATT, CDR2 SNEGSKA (reference sequence). V was clipped by 2 bases and J by 6 bases, with 7 bases between them. As DNA, the CDR3 is TGCAGTGCTAGAACTGTGAATGGCTACACCTTC. Protein product: CSARTVNGYTF.

The genes are TRBV15 and TRBJ2-1; D remains ambiguous. Trimming pared 3 bases from V and 2 bases from J, leaving 11 bases between. Germline-derived CDR1 and CDR2 are LNHNV and YYDKDF (reference sequence). This CDR3 has 15 amino acids. The CDR3 DNA follows: TGTGCCACCAGCAGTGCTCGTACCACCTACAATGAGCAGTTCTTC. Its translation: CATSSARTTYNEQFF.

The chain links TRBV11-2 to TRBJ1-1; D gene uncertain. V lost 2 bases to trimming and J lost 11 bases, with 21 bases between them. The CDR3 has 15 residues. CDR1 and CDR2 (germline): SGHAT, FQNNGV. CDR3 nucleotides: TGTGCCAGCAGCTTATTTAGCCAGGTCCCGGGAGTTGCTTTCTTT. It translates to CASSLFSQVPGVAFF.